The subject of this entry is one T cell receptor beta chain. This sample is part of a study of blood T cell repertoires in COVID-19. Turning to the study itself: Samples taken during acute and convalescent COVID-19 were collected in the United States, Italy and Spain. PBMCs, B-cell-depleted T cells, or T cells were the source of the cDNA or gDNA that made up the material.

As originally analysed: How many nucleated cells were present was estimated from reference gene primer amplification. Sequencing was performed with immunoSEQ multiplex PCR; in TCRdb, only in-frame clones are kept and a portion is missing. V, J and clone size were drawn from that table, and D and trimming were deduced from the DNA. The repertoire holds under 250,000 clones, with 70% to 80% as singletons. V lost 0 bases and J 8 bases, leaving 11 bases between the germline ends. CDR1 SGHRS and CDR2 YFSETQ come from the germline V gene. The CDR3 loop spans 13 amino acids. Seattle patients were enrolled while actively infected and followed longitudinally.

The genes are TRBV5-1 and TRBJ1-2, with no clear D. Sample: peripheral blood. The sequence came from a woman in her thirties or forties with COVID-19, enrolled during active disease. The CDR3 reads CASSLDGDDGYTF. CDR3 DNA sequence: TGCGCCAGCAGCTTGGACGGGGATGACGGCTACACCTTC.